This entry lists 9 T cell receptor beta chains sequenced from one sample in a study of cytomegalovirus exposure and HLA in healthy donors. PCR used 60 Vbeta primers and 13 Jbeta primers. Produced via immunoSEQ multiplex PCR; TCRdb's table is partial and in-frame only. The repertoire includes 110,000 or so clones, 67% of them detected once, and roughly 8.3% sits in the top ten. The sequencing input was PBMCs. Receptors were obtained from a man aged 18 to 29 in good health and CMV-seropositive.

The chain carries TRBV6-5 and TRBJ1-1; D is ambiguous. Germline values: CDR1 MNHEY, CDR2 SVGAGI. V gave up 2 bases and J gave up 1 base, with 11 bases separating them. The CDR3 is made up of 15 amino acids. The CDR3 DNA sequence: TGTGCCAGCAGTTACGTCGAGGGCGGGAACACTGAAGCTTTCTTT. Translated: CASSYVEGGNTEAFF.

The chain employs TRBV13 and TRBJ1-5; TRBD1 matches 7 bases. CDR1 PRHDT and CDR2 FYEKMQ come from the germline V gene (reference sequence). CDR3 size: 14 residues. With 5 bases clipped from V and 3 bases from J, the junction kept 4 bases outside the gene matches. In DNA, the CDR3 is TGTGCCAGCAGCCGGGGACAGCACAATCAGCCCCAGCATTTT. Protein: CASSRGQHNQPQHF.

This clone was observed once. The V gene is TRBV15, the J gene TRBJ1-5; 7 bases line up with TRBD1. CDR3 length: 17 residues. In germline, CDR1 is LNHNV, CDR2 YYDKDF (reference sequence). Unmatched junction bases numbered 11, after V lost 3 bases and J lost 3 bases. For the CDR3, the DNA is TGTGCCACCAGCAGCTCCGGGACAGAGATCACCAATCAGCCCCAGCATTTT. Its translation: CATSSSGTEITNQPQHF.

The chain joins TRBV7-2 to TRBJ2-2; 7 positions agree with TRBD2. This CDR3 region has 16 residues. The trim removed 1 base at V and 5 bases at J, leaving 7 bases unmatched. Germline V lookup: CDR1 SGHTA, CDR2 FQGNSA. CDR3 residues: CASSLEAGRGTGELFF. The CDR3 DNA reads TGTGCCAGCAGCTTAGAGGCGGGGAGGGGAACCGGGGAGCTGTTTTTT.

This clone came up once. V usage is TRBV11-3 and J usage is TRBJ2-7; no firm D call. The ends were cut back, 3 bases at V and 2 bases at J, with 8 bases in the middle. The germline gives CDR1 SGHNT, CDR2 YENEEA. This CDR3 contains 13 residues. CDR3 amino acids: CASSFLGAYEQYF. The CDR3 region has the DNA TGTGCCAGCAGCTTCCTAGGAGCCTACGAGCAGTACTTC.

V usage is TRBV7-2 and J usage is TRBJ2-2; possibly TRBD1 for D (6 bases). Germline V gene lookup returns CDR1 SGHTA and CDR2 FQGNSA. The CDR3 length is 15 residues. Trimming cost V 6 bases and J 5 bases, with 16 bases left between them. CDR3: CASSQTGSGTGELFF. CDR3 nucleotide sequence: TGTGCCAGCAGTCAAACAGGGTCGGGGACCGGGGAGCTGTTTTTT.

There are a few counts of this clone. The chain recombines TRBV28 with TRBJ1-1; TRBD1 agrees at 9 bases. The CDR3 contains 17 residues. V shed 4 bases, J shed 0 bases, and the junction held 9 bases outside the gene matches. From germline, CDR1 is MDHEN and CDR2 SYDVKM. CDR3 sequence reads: CASSYRDRARMNTEAFF. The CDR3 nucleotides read TGTGCCAGCAGTTACCGGGACAGGGCGAGAATGAACACTGAAGCTTTCTTT.

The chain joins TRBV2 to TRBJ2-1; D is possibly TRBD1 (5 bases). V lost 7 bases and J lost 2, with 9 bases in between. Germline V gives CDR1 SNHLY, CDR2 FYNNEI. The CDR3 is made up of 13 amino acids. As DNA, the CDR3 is TGTGCCAGCAAGACAGCAACCTACAATGAGCAGTTCTTC. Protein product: CASKTATYNEQFF.

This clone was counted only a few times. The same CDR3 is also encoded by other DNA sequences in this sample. The CDR3 protein is CASSLDSSSGNTIYF. The CDR3 DNA follows: TGTGCCAGCAGCTTAGATTCCAGCTCTGGAAACACCATATATTTT. This sequence joins TRBV13 and TRBJ1-3; no clear D. Trimming cost V 1 base and J 0 bases, with 7 bases left between them. Germline CDR1 PRHDT, CDR2 FYEKMQ (reference sequence). CDR3 length: 15 residues.